This T cell receptor (beta chain) was captured in a study of blood T cell repertoires in COVID-19. In the original analysis: Reference gene primer amplification gave estimated nucleated cell counts. Profiled with immunoSEQ multiplex PCR; TCRdb holds only in-frame clones, not every one. V, J and clone size are those of that table, while D and trimming were read from the DNA. In the table there are around 150,000 clones, 80% of which are singletons. Trimming stripped 8 bases from V and 1 base from J, with 5 bases between. Per the germline V gene, CDR1 is LNHDA and CDR2 is SQIVND (reference sequence). The CDR3 has 11 amino acids.

The sequencing sample was made of PBMCs or T cells enriched from blood (not recorded which). The chain is built from TRBV19 and TRBJ1-1; D gene ambiguous. This receptor was identified in a woman aged 60-70 years who had recovered from COVID-19. The CDR3 loop is CASEENTEAFF. CDR3 sequence (DNA): TGTGCCAGTGAGGAGAACACTGAAGCTTTCTTT.